The 16 T cell receptor beta chains below were found in one sample sequenced in a study of blood T cell repertoires in COVID-19. Using immunoSEQ multiplex PCR, the repertoire was profiled, and TCRdb retains in-frame clones only, with some absent. Here the sample spans a few hundred thousand clones, 87% being singletons. Sequenced input: peripheral blood. These receptors came from a woman aged 50 to 65 who had recovered from COVID-19.

The chain's CDR3 is CASGDWSAGELFF. CDR3 sequence (DNA): TGCGCCAGCGGAGACTGGTCCGCCGGGGAGCTGTTTTTT. The rearrangement links TRBV5-1 to TRBJ2-2; D gene ambiguous. V was pared by 7 bases and J by 6 bases, with 13 bases between. Germline CDR1 is SGHRS and CDR2 is YFSETQ. This CDR3 region has 13 residues.

The chain combines TRBV9 with TRBJ2-7, with TRBD2 matching 8 bases. V trimming: 4 bases; J trimming: 4 bases; junction bases outside the gene matches: 7. Germline CDR1 SGDLS, CDR2 YYNGEE. This CDR3 comprises 14 residues. This chain's CDR3 is CASSPAGVLYEQYF. The CDR3 nucleotides read TGTGCCAGCAGCCCAGCGGGGGTTCTGTACGAGCAGTACTTC.

Comments on this clone: A junction end diverges from the germline sequence, so it may reflect a read error. The V call is TRBV6-1, the J call TRBJ2-4, with TRBD2 as a possible D gene (5 bases). Germline lookup yields CDR1 MNHNS and CDR2 SASEGT. The CDR3 is 11 residues long. As DNA, the CDR3 is TGTGCCAGCAGTGATCGGGAAGCTTATAGCTTC. It yields the protein CASSDREAYSF.

The rearrangement joins TRBV27 to TRBJ1-1, with a weak D call TRBD1 (5 bases). V shed 2 bases and J shed 0 bases, with 10 bases lying between them. The germline gives CDR1 MNHEY, CDR2 SMNVEV (reference sequence). The CDR3 runs 15 residues. The CDR3 reads CASSLVPTVNTEAFF. CDR3 bases: TGTGCCAGCAGTTTAGTCCCGACAGTGAACACTGAAGCTTTCTTT.

The chain employs TRBV9 and TRBJ2-2; 8 nucleotides line up with TRBD1. The CDR3 has 16 residues. Germline CDR1 is SGDLS and CDR2 is YYNGEE. Trimming cost V 4 bases and J 7 bases; bases outside gene matches: 12. Written as DNA, the CDR3 is TGTGCCAGCAGCCCACTTGGCAGGGGGCGCAGCGGGGAGCTGTTTTTT. Its translation: CASSPLGRGRSGELFF.

The chain has TRBV27 and TRBJ1-1, with a tentative D call TRBD1 (6 bases). Germline V CDR1 and CDR2: MNHEY, SMNVEV (reference sequence). The CDR3 loop spans 15 amino acids. Between the trimmed V and J ends, which lost 8 bases and 3 bases, there was a span of 19 bases. The CDR3: CASAPFDRSHTEAFF. In nucleotides, the CDR3 is TGTGCCAGCGCCCCCTTTGACAGGTCGCACACTGAAGCTTTCTTT.

The CDR3, as DNA: TGTGCCAGCAGTCCCTCCCGGACAGCGACCTATGGCTACACCTTC. Encoded protein: CASSPSRTATYGYTF. The chain has TRBV27 and TRBJ1-2; a possible D gene is TRBD1 (6 bases). Trimming pared 5 bases from V and 4 bases from J, leaving 17 bases between. The length of the CDR3 is 15 residues. Germline V gene lookup returns CDR1 MNHEY and CDR2 SMNVEV (reference sequence).

The CDR3 DNA sequence: TGTGCCAGTAGTGCCACACAGGGGAGCACTGAAGCTTTCTTT. Protein sequence: CASSATQGSTEAFF. The chain combines TRBV19 with TRBJ1-1; 7 nucleotides align to TRBD1. CDR3 length: 14 residues. Looked up from germline, CDR1 is LNHDA and CDR2 is SQIVND (reference sequence). Losses at the gene ends were 5 bases for V and 4 bases for J; bases not matched to a gene: 7.

J is TRBJ2-1 and V is TRBV7-9; the D gene is possibly TRBD2 (6 bases). Between the trimmed V and J ends, which lost 8 bases and 9 bases, there was a span of 20 bases. The CDR3 totals 14 residues. Germline CDR1 and CDR2: SEHNR and FQNEAQ (reference sequence). DNA of the CDR3: TGTGCCAGCGGGGGGACGGGGTTGGGAGTTGAGCAGTTCTTC. Its translation: CASGGTGLGVEQFF.

This chain links TRBV6-2 or TRBV6-3 with TRBJ1-1; maybe TRBD1 (5 bases). Per germline, CDR1 MNHEY and CDR2 SVGEGT. This CDR3 has 16 residues. Trimming cost V 1 base and J 5 bases, with 17 bases left between them. Written as DNA, the CDR3 is TGTGCCAGCAGTTACTGGCCAGCCAAGGGGCGGACTGAAGCTTTCTTT. Translating gives CASSYWPAKGRTEAFF.

J is TRBJ2-3 and V is TRBV7-2; 8 nucleotides align to TRBD2. The CDR3 is made up of 17 amino acids. V lost 0 bases and J lost 4; bases outside the gene matches: 9. The germline gives CDR1 SGHTA, CDR2 FQGNSA. This CDR3 is CASSLATAGALSDTQYF. Here the CDR3 DNA reads TGTGCCAGCAGCTTAGCAACAGCGGGGGCCCTTTCAGATACGCAGTATTTT.

This clone was observed a handful of times. The rearrangement joins TRBV5-6 to TRBJ1-2; no definite D call. V was shortened by 5 bases and J by 3 bases, with 5 bases between the two germline ends. Germline V gene lookup returns CDR1 SGHDT and CDR2 YYEEEE. The CDR3 runs to 11 residues. The CDR3 DNA follows: TGTGCCAGCAGATTCGACTATGGCTACACCTTC. It translates to CASRFDYGYTF.

The V call is TRBV30, the J call TRBJ2-3; 9 positions agree with TRBD2. V shed 5 bases, J shed 4 bases, and the junction held 13 bases outside the gene matches. CDR3 length: 16 amino acids. Germline V gene data show CDR1 as GTSNPN and CDR2 as SVGIG (reference sequence). The CDR3 region has the DNA TGTGCCTGGGGGCCTGGGGGTAGCGGGAGTGCAGATACGCAGTATTTT. This sequence encodes CAWGPGGSGSADTQYF.

The chain is built from TRBV28 and TRBJ2-5; 9 nucleotides match TRBD1. J gave up 7 bases and V 1 base, and 7 bases lay outside the gene matches. The germline V gene has CDR1 MDHEN and CDR2 SYDVKM. The CDR3 is 15 amino acids. The CDR3 sequence is CASSLLGTGLGTQYF. CDR3 bases: TGTGCCAGCAGTTTATTGGGGACAGGGCTTGGGACCCAGTACTTC.

The chain joins TRBV4-3 to TRBJ2-2; a weak D match, TRBD1 (6 bases). The CDR3 runs to 16 residues. Trimming left V 4 bases short and J 4 bases short, with 16 bases between. Germline CDR1 reads LGHNA; CDR2 reads YSLEER. The chain's CDR3 is CASSLSQGRTTGELFF. The CDR3, as DNA: TGCGCCAGCAGCCTTTCCCAGGGGCGGACCACCGGGGAGCTGTTTTTT.

This rearrangement joins TRBV7-9 to TRBJ1-4, with D unclear. The V gene's germline CDR1 is SEHNR and CDR2 FQNEAQ (reference sequence). The length of the CDR3 is 12 residues. Trimming left V 2 bases short and J 8 bases short, with 6 bases between. CDR3 nucleotides: TGTGCCAGCAGCTTAATCAGGGAAAAACTGTTTTTT. Residues: CASSLIREKLFF.